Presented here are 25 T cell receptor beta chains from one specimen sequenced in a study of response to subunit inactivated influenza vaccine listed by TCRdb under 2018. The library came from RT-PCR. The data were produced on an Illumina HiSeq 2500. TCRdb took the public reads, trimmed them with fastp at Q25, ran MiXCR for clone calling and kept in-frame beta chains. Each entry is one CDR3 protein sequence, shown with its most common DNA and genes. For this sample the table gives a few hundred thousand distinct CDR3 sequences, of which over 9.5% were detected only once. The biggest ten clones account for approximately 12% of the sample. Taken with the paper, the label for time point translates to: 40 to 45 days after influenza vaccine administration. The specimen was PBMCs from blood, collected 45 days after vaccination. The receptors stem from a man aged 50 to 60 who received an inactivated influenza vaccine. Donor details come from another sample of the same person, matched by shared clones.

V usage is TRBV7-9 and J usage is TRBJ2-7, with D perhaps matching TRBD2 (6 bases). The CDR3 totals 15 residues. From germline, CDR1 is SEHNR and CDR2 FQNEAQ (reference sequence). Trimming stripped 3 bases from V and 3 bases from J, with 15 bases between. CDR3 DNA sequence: TGTGCCAGCAGCTTCCCCCCACGGGGAGGCTACGAGCAGTACTTC. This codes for CASSFPPRGGYEQYF.

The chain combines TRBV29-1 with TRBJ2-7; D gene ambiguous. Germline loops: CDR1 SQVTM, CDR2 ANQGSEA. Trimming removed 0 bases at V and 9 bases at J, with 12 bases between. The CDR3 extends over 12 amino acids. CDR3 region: CSVEDPPRTQYF. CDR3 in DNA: TGCAGCGTTGAAGACCCCCCGCGGACGCAGTACTTC.

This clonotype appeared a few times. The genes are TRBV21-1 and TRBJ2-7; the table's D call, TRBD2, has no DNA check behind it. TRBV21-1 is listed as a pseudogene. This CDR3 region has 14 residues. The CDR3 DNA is TGTGCCAGGGGGGTTGGCCCTACCTCCTACGAGCAGTACTTC. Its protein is CARGVGPTSYEQYF.

The DNA for the CDR3 is TGTGCCAGCGCTTATAGGGGTCGGGCCAGGGGCTCTGGAAACACCATATATTTT. Its translation is CASAYRGRARGSGNTIYF. The chain recombines TRBV12-3 or TRBV12-4 with TRBJ1-3; a weak D match, TRBD1 (6 bases). The CDR3 consists of 18 residues. The V gene lost 8 bases and the J gene lost 0 bases, with 23 bases spanning the gap.

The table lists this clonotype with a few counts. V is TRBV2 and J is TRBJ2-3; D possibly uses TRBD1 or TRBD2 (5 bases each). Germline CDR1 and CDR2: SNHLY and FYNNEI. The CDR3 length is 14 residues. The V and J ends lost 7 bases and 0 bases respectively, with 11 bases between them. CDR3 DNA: TGTGCCAGCACCCAGGGACCTAGCACAGATACGCAGTATTTT. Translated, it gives CASTQGPSTDTQYF.

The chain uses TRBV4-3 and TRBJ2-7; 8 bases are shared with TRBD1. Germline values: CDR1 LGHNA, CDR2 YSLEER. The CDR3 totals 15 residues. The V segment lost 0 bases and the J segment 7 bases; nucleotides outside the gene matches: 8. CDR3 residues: CASSQDTQGAWEQYF. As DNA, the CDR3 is TGCGCCAGCAGCCAAGATACCCAGGGGGCGTGGGAGCAGTACTTC.

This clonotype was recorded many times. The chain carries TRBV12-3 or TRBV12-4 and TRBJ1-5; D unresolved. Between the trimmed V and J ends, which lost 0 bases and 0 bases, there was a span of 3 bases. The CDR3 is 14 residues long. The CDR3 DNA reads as TGTGCCAGCAGTTTAGCGTATAGCAATCAGCCCCAGCATTTT. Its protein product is CASSLAYSNQPQHF.

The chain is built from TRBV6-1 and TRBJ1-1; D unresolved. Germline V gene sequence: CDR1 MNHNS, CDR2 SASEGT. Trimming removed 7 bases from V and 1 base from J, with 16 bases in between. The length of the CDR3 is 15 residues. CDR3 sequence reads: CASTKSRWENTEAFF. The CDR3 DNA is TGTGCCAGCACCAAAAGCCGATGGGAGAACACTGAAGCTTTCTTT.

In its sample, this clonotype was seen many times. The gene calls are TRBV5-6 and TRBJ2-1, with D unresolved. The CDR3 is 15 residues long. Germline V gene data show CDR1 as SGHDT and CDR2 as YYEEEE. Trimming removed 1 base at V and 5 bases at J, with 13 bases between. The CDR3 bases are TGTGCCAGCAGCTTGCCACTATTAGGGAACAATGAGCAGTTCTTC. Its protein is CASSLPLLGNNEQFF.

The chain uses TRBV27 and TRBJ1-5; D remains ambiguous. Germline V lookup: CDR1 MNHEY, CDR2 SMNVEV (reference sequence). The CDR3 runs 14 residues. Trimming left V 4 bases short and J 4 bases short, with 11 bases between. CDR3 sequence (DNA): TGTGCCAGCAGTTATGGGGTTGGGAATCAGCCCCAGCATTTT. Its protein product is CASSYGVGNQPQHF.

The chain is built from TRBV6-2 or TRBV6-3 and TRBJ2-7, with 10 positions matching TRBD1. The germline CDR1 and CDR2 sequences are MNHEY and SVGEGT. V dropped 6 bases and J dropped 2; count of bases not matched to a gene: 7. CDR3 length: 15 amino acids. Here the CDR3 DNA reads TGTGCCAGCAGATTTTCGGGACAGGGGACCTACGAGCAGTACTTC. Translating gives CASRFSGQGTYEQYF.

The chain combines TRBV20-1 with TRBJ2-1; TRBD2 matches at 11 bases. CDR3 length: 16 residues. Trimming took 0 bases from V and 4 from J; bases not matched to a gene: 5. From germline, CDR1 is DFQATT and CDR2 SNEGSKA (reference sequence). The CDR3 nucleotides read TGCAGTGCTAGAGATCTAGCGGGAGGAGTTTACAATGAGCAGTTCTTC. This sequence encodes CSARDLAGGVYNEQFF.

CDR3 in amino acids: CASSLPWTEQETQYF. As DNA, the CDR3 is TGCGCCAGCAGCTTACCCTGGACAGAACAAGAGACCCAGTACTTC. The chain has TRBV5-1 and TRBJ2-5; D is perhaps TRBD1 (6 bases). The germline V gene has CDR1 SGHRS and CDR2 YFSETQ. This CDR3 spans 15 amino acids. The V end was cut by 2 bases, the J end by 2 bases, with 13 bases between.

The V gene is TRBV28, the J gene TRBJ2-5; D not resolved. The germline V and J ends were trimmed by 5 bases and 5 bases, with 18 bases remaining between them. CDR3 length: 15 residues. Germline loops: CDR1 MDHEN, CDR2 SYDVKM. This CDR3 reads CASSLVTPGLETQYF. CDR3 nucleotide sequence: TGTGCCAGCAGTCTAGTTACTCCGGGCTTGGAGACCCAGTACTTC.

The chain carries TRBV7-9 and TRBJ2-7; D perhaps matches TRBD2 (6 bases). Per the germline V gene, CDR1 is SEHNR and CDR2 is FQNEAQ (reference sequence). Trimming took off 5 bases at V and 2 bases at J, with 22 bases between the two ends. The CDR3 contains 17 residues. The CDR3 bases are TGTGCCAGCAGCCACCCCTCACGCGGGGTAATTACCTACGAGCAGTACTTC. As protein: CASSHPSRGVITYEQYF.

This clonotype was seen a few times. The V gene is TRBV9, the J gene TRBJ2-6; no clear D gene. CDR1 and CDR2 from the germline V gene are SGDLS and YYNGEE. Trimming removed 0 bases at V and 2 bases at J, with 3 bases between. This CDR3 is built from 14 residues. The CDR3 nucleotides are TGTGCCAGCAGCGTAGTCGCTGGGGCCAACGTCCTGACTTTC. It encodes CASSVVAGANVLTF.

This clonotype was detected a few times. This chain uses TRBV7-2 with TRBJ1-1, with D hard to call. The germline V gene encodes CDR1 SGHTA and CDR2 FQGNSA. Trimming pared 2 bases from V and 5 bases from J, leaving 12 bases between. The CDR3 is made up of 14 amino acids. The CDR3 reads CASSLPSPGTEAFF. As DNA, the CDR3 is TGTGCCAGCAGCTTACCATCCCCGGGGACTGAAGCTTTCTTT.

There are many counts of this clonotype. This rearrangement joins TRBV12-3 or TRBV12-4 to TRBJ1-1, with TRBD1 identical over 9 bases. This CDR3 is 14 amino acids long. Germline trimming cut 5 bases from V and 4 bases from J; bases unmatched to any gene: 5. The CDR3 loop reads CASSRTGASTEAFF. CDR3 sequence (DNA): TGTGCCAGCAGTCGGACAGGGGCTAGCACTGAAGCTTTCTTT.

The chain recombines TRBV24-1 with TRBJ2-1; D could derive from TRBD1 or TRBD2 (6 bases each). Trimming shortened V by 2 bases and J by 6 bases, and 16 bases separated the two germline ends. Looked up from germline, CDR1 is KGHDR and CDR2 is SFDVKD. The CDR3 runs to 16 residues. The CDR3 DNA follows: TGTGCCACCAGTGATTCAGGAGGGGGGCTTGGCAATGAGCAGTTCTTC. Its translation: CATSDSGGGLGNEQFF.

CDR3: CASSLYRVRGTQHF. The CDR3 region has the DNA TGTGCCAGCAGTTTATATCGGGTTAGGGGGACCCAGCATTTT. The chain carries TRBV12-3 or TRBV12-4 and TRBJ1-5, with D perhaps matching TRBD1 (6 bases). V was shortened by 2 bases and J by 11 bases, with 16 bases between the two germline ends. The CDR3 spans 14 residues.

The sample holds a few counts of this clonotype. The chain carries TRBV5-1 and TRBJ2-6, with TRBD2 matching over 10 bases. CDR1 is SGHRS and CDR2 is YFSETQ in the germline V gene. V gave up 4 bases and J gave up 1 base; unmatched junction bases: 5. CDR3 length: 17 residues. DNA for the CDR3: TGCGCCAGCAGCCAAACAGCGGGAGGGTCTGGGGCCAACGTCCTGACTTTC. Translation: CASSQTAGGSGANVLTF.

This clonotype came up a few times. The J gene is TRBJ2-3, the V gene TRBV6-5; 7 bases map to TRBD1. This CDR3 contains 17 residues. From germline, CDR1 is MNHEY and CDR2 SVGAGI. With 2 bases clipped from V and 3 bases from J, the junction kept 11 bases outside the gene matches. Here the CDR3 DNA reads TGTGCCAGCAGTTACCGACAGGGCCCCTGGGAGACAGATACGCAGTATTTT. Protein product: CASSYRQGPWETDTQYF.

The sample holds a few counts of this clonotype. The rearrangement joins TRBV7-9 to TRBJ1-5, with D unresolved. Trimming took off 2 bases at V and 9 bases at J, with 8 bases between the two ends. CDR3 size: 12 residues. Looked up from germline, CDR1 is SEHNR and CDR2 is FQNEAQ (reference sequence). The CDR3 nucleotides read TGTGCCAGCAGCTTATCCTCCGCGCCCCAGCATTTT. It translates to CASSLSSAPQHF. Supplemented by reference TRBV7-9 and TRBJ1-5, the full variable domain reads DTGVSQNPRHKITKRGQNVTFRCDPISEHNRLYWYRQTLGQGPEFLTYFQNEAQLEKSRLLSDRFSAERPKGSFSTLEIQRTEQGDSAMYLCASSLSSAPQHFGDGTRLSIL.

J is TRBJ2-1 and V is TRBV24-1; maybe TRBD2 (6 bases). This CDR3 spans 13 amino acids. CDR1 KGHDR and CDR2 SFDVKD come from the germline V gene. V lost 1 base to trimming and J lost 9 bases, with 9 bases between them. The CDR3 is CATSDFGGTEQFF. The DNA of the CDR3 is TGTGCCACCAGTGATTTCGGAGGGACTGAGCAGTTCTTC.

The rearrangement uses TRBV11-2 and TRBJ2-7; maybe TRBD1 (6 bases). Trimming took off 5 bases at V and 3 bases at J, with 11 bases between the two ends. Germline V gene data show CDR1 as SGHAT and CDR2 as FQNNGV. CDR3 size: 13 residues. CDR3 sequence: CASSKQGNYEQYF. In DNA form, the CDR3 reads TGTGCCAGCAGCAAACAGGGAAACTACGAGCAGTACTTC.